This note documents a single T cell receptor (beta chain) sequence. Its antigen is not yet known. No qualities accompany the bases; no much larger clone lies one base away. The germline V gene provides CDR1 LGHNA and CDR2 YNFKEQ. Ends trimmed: V by 0 bases, J by 4 bases; bases unmatched to a gene: 3. From the cysteine up to the phenylalanine, the CDR3 has a length of 16 residues. Here the CDR3 DNA is all that survives: 48 bases in frame from base 1. These data originate in a study of cytomegalovirus exposure and HLA in healthy donors (dated by TCRdb to about 2017). The study in broad terms: An earlier analysis of some 600 of the donors reported approximately 280 Gb of sequence data and 100 million to 120 million unique TCR beta sequences obtained from some 170 million T cells. Around 320 gigabases of sequencing data and 70 million to 100 million unique TCR sequences were included in an early release covering several hundred HLA-typed donors. Among the roughly 390 genotyped donors, around 81% belonged to the genetic ancestry cluster associated with self-reported Caucasian donors. The study was designed to test whether signatures of past pathogen exposure could be identified by cataloging public T cell receptors. Using immunosequencing, the study profiled T cell repertoires from 640 or so subjects and related those repertoires to cytomegalovirus serostatus. A separate validation cohort of roughly 130 different subjects was used in addition to the 666-subject first cohort. High-throughput TCR immunosequencing, statistical association of individual TCRs with disease status, and machine learning were combined to predict cytomegalovirus infection status. In a later analysis, previously published TCR beta repertoires from more than 500 donors were re-analyzed and high-resolution HLA genotyping was added so that TCR occurrence patterns could be studied. Rather than drawing on any new phenotypic data, the later analysis identified candidate immune exposures from TCR beta sequences and the way those sequences occurred across donors. To decide whether each TCR beta V gene segment behaved as functional or pseudogenic, an earlier analysis of some 580 of the donors relied on high-throughput TCR beta sequencing. Donor age, sex, ethnicity and CMV serostatus were collected together with the repertoire data. In a later genetic analysis, genome-wide SNP genotypes for about 55% of the roughly 700 donors were used, and that subset was treated as a discovery cohort. Every repertoire in the discovery cohort had been generated on one and the same sequencing platform. HLA typing included class I and class II loci at four-digit resolution. Typing coverage differed by locus: A, B, C, DRB1 and DQB1 were typed in roughly 620-630 donors, DQA1 in about 550, DPA1 in approximately 610, and DPB1 in 400 to 490. Roughly 5 DR-DQ haplotypes were handled as single units for association and clustering because linkage in the cohort was strong. Across about 380 genotyped donors of the cohort, an average of about 240,000 unique TCR beta nucleotide sequences per donor were sequenced, and 15% to 20% of those sequences were non-productive. Overall results and qualifications from the work: A further reported finding was that TCR beta sequences accurately predicted the HLA-A and HLA-B alleles for most subjects in the first cohort. In an earlier analysis of 587 of the donors, most TCR beta V segments appeared in productive rearrangements about 87% or about 30% of the time, broadly matching IMGT annotations. In a later genetic analysis, a missense DCLRE1C variant was associated with V-gene and J-gene trimming of TCR beta chains, and the association was replicated in an independent cohort. The presence/absence analyses assumed that sequencing depth was roughly uniform across donors, and that assumption may not be true. The classifier was reported to diagnose cytomegalovirus status with high specificity and sensitivity in both the original cohort and the validation cohort. HLA typing was unavailable for some donors at each locus, so association tests used only the typed subset. Linkage disequilibrium might explain the correlated functional status among segregating V segments, but an unknown experimental factor could not be ruled out. Several of the top co-occurrence clusters appeared to be linked to parvovirus B19, influenza, CMV and Epstein-Barr virus, according to a later analysis. Compared with the approximately 670-donor mean, donors in an Asian-associated ancestry cluster had fewer N-insertions in productive TCRs, according to a later genetic analysis. For the cohort, immune exposure information was limited to CMV serostatus. The earlier analysis of 587 of the donors excluded roughly 17 rarely observed V segments, including chromosome 9 orphons, because counts were too low. Because the 87-base-pair reads could not distinguish some IMGT-functional V segments, including TRBV6-2 and TRBV6-3, those segments were excluded. Across donors, most TCR sequences were observed very rarely, whereas some public TCRs were present in many individuals. A cluster of highly shared sequence variants was judged likely to represent a technical artifact of the sequencing pipeline. In a later analysis, HLA-associated TCR beta chains showed more clonal expansion and lower generation probabilities than non-associated chains that were equally common. In vitro tests confirmed that a few of the cytomegalovirus-associated TCR beta chains recognize cytomegalovirus antigens. According to a later analysis, TCR association rates differed among HLA loci, with DRB1 alleles showing the most associated TCRs and HLA-C alleles showing the fewest. It was suggested by the authors that the approach could potentially be generalized to other disease states and immunological phenotypes. Most CMV-associated TCR beta chains appeared to be HLA-restricted in a later analysis, and the HLA associations seemed to be driven largely by CMV exposure. In a later analysis, 15,000 to 20,000 TCR beta sequences were associated with specific HLA alleles at a false discovery rate of 0.05. In this cohort, only TCR beta chains were sequenced, and detectable features were limited by the absence of alpha or paired-chain data. Assigning TCR associations to individual alleles was difficult when HLA alleles, especially DR and DQ, strongly co-occurred. A total of fewer than 200 TCR beta chains were listed by the study as associated with cytomegalovirus.

The library was generated by the immunoSEQ multiplex PCR assay. A mixture of 60 forward primers for TCR Vbeta segments and 13 reverse primers for TCR Jbeta segments was used in the multiplex PCR. The CDR3 region of rearranged TCR beta genes was amplified from genomic DNA with a multiplex PCR assay. The amplified TCR beta libraries were sequenced on the Illumina HiSeq System as 87-base-pair reads. On the authors' methods: A later analysis tallied roughly 76 million unique TCR beta chains across the 660 or so repertoires, and about 10 million of those chains were shared by two or more donors. A nearest-neighbor algorithm error-corrected the raw reads and collapsed the reads into unique sequences, merging closely related sequences to remove PCR and sequencing errors. V, D and J gene segments were assigned by aligning CDR3 sequences to IMGT reference sequences. Each retained sequence needed at least a six-nucleotide match to both a V gene segment and a J gene segment. Rearrangements were called productive when the CDR3 lacked stop codons and stayed in frame with V and J; all others were non-productive. CDR3 was defined by IMGT convention, running from the second conserved V-encoded cysteine to the conserved J-encoded phenylalanine. The earlier analysis of about 590 of the donors excluded sequences that lacked an unambiguous match to a single V gene segment. An earlier analysis of a few hundred of the donors classified V segments as functional when productive rearrangements were above 56.7% and as segregating when the standard deviation between donors was above 5%. A statistical classification framework was built to diagnose cytomegalovirus status from the catalog of TCR beta chain sequences. In a later analysis, TCR nucleotide sequences were compared against IMGT/GENE-DB human TR gene sequences so that V and J genes could be assigned. A later analysis assigned CDR3 sequences and most-parsimonious VDJ recombination scenarios with the TCRdist pipeline. In a later analysis, each TCR beta chain was defined by its CDR3 amino acid sequence together with its V-gene family, and reads without a unique V-gene family were excluded. A later analysis removed 500 to 650 highly shared, low-generation-probability nucleotide sequences to deal with suspected cross-contamination and a sequencing artifact. A later analysis calculated a clonal expansion index for each public chain from normalized within-repertoire ranks of inferred template counts. In a later analysis, generation probabilities were computed with a VDJ recombination model fitted to out-of-frame rearrangements, and the resulting probabilities were checked against IGoR. In a later analysis, hypergeometric tests were used to score TCR-TCR, TCR-HLA and TCR-CMV co-occurrence, with a repertoire-size bias correction applied to TCR pairs. False discovery rates were estimated in a later analysis by permuting HLA or CMV assignments 20 times. In a later analysis, co-occurring TCRs were grouped with DBSCAN, and TCRdist sequence similarity was added when clustering was performed within HLA-allele-positive subsets. For co-occurrence clustering, repertoires with fewer than 30,000 or more than 120,000 public chains were excluded, along with four to six repertoires with anomalous nucleotide sharing. TCRdb obtained this table from immuneACCESS and retained in-frame rearrangements with V and J assigned. These tables miss some clones; where compared with another copy, unresolved V genes account for less than half of the shortfall, and the remainder is unexplained. The D gene and trimming were derived from the DNA, and the V and J assignments and clone size from that table. The sample table contains about 170,000 clones; only one count was recorded for roughly 80% of them. 2% to 2.5% of the sample belongs to the ten largest clones.

In total, around 600 healthy bone marrow donors made up the cohort. Cohort members were all nominally healthy when sampled, although unrecorded immune exposures were likely present. The donor tested CMV seronegative, placing the donor among the 350 to 400 seronegative members of the cohort. A peripheral blood sample was provided by each donor, and peripheral blood mononuclear cells were used for TCR beta sequencing. Genomic DNA was extracted from the blood cell samples with the Qiagen DNeasy Blood Extraction Kit. The receptor was derived from a male donor in good health and CMV-seronegative. This chain is built from TRBV4-2 and TRBJ1-3, with 10 middle bases fitting TRBD1. The sequencing input was PBMCs. In nucleotides, the sequence is TGTGCCAGCAGCCAAGACCGGACAGGGGGGGGAAACACCATATATTTT. Translated, it reads CASSQDRTGGGNTIYF.